The rows below give T cell receptor beta chains drawn from one sample of a study of Ad26.COV2.S vaccination and SARS-CoV-2 variants. Method: immunoSEQ multiplex PCR; TCRdb's copy keeps in-frame clones and lacks some. The data show roughly 500,000 clones, with 70% to 90% seen just once and around 13% held by the top ten. This specimen consisted of peripheral blood, obtained in a trial of Ad26.COV2.S vaccine versus placebo. The receptors derive from a person aged 18-65 years who received the Ad26.COV2.S COVID-19 vaccine or a placebo. Each CDR3 is given with its conserved first and last residue. The D gene is left open where the match is weak. A clone size is listed for some rows: how often the clone was seen (once, few, many), or a class if it is expanded.

j_gene: TRBJ2-3; d_gene: TRBD1; abundance: .; v_gene: TRBV4-3; len: 15; CDR3aa: CASSQGQGSTDTQYF; CDR3nt: TGCGCCAGCAGCCAAGGACAGGGTAGCACAGATACGCAGTATTTT
j_gene: TRBJ1-1; d_gene: .; abundance: .; v_gene: TRBV5-6; len: 15; CDR3aa: CASIPMTGVNTEAFF; CDR3nt: TGTGCCAGCATCCCGATGACAGGTGTTAACACTGAAGCTTTCTTT
j_gene: TRBJ2-7; d_gene: .; abundance: .; v_gene: TRBV7-2; len: 16; CDR3aa: CASSLATGRPSGEQYF; CDR3nt: TGTGCCAGCAGCTTAGCCACGGGCAGGCCCTCGGGCGAGCAGTACTTC
j_gene: TRBJ1-5; d_gene: TRBD1; abundance: .; v_gene: TRBV6-2/TRBV6-3; len: 15; CDR3aa: CASSPGTASNQPQHF; CDR3nt: TGTGCCAGCAGCCCTGGGACAGCTAGCAATCAGCCCCAGCATTTT
j_gene: TRBJ2-3; d_gene: TRBD2; abundance: .; v_gene: TRBV11-3; len: 16; CDR3aa: CASSGRTSGSTDTQYF; CDR3nt: TGTGCCAGCAGCGGACGGACTAGCGGGAGCACAGATACGCAGTATTTT
j_gene: TRBJ2-2; d_gene: .; abundance: .; v_gene: TRBV5-1; len: 16; CDR3aa: CASSHGQKVYTGELFF; CDR3nt: TGCGCCAGCAGCCACGGACAGAAAGTTTACACCGGGGAGCTGTTTTTT
j_gene: TRBJ1-1; d_gene: TRBD1; abundance: .; v_gene: TRBV29-1; len: 15; CDR3aa: CSAQQGARVNTEAFF; CDR3nt: TGCAGCGCACAACAGGGGGCGAGGGTAAACACTGAAGCTTTCTTT
j_gene: TRBJ1-4; d_gene: TRBD1; abundance: .; v_gene: TRBV5-4; len: 16; CDR3aa: CASSFAGQGESEKLFF; CDR3nt: TGTGCCAGCAGCTTCGCCGGACAGGGGGAAAGTGAAAAACTGTTTTTT
j_gene: TRBJ2-1; d_gene: .; abundance: .; v_gene: TRBV6-5; len: 14; CDR3aa: CASSPGTLYNEQFF; CDR3nt: TGTGCCAGCAGCCCCGGGACTCTTTACAATGAGCAGTTCTTC
j_gene: TRBJ2-1; d_gene: .; abundance: .; v_gene: TRBV5-1; len: 15; CDR3aa: CASSLAAGSHNEQFF; CDR3nt: TGCGCCAGCAGCTTGGCAGCGGGCTCCCACAATGAGCAGTTCTTC
j_gene: TRBJ2-1; d_gene: .; abundance: .; v_gene: TRBV5-8; len: 14; CDR3aa: CASTATALNNEQFF; CDR3nt: TGTGCCAGCACAGCGACAGCCCTAAACAATGAGCAGTTCTTC
j_gene: TRBJ2-1; d_gene: .; abundance: .; v_gene: TRBV20-1; len: 11; CDR3aa: CSASGRNEQFF; CDR3nt: TGCAGTGCTAGTGGGCGGAATGAGCAGTTCTTC
j_gene: TRBJ1-2; d_gene: TRBD1; abundance: .; v_gene: TRBV4-1; len: 15; CDR3aa: CASSPMGQGAYGYTF; CDR3nt: TGCGCCAGCTCTCCGATGGGGCAGGGGGCCTATGGCTACACCTTC
j_gene: TRBJ2-7; d_gene: .; abundance: .; v_gene: TRBV29-1; len: 16; CDR3aa: CSVRGSTGPKPYEQYF; CDR3nt: TGCAGCGTCCGGGGTTCAACAGGACCTAAACCCTACGAGCAGTACTTC
j_gene: TRBJ1-1; d_gene: .; abundance: once; v_gene: TRBV9; len: 17; CDR3aa: CASSVGNTGGVNTEAFF; CDR3nt: TGTGCCAGCAGCGTTGGGAACACCGGTGGGGTGAACACTGAAGCTTTCTTT